This T cell receptor beta chain is drawn from a study of T cells in localized non-small cell lung cancer. Generated by immunoSEQ multiplex PCR, the TCRdb table keeps only in-frame clones and is missing some. The sample holds 20,000 to 30,000 clones, roughly 90% seen once. The CDR3 contains 11 residues. The V and J ends lost 4 bases and 3 bases respectively, with 7 bases between them. The germline V gene has CDR1 SQVTM and CDR2 ANQGSEA. Concerning this clone: The antigen remains unidentified.

Whole-study findings and limits: In adjacent lung appeared a median about 58 of the top 100 tumor clones. Tumor trailed uninvolved adjacent lung in T cell clonality, which peaked there.

The chain uses TRBV29-1 and TRBJ2-7; no firm D call. The receptor comes from a woman between 35 and 70 years old with stage I lung adenocarcinoma. Here the sequenced sample was peripheral blood, taken before any cancer treatment. CDR3 nucleotide sequence: TGCAGCGTTGCTCGAGACTACGAGCAGTACTTC. It yields the protein CSVARDYEQYF.